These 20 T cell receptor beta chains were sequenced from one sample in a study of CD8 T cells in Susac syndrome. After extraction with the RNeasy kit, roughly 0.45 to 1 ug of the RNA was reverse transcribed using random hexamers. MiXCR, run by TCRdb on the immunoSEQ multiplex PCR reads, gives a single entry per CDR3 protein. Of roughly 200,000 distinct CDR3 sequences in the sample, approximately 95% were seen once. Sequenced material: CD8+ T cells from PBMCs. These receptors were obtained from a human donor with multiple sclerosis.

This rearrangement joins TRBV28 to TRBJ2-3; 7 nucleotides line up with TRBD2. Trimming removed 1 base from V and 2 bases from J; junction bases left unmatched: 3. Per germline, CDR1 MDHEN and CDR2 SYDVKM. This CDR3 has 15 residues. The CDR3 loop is CASSLLTSPTDTQYF. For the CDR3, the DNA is TGTGCCAGCAGTTTATTGACTAGCCCCACAGATACGCAGTATTTT.

CDR3 nucleotides: TGCAGCGAGGCTAGCGGGGGACCCACGCAGTATTTT. Protein: CSEASGGPTQYF. The rearrangement links TRBV29-1 to TRBJ2-3, with 10 nucleotides matching TRBD2. V lost 7 bases and J lost 9; bases outside the gene matches: 7. The CDR3 is 12 residues long. Germline V gene sequence: CDR1 SQVTM, CDR2 ANQGSEA.

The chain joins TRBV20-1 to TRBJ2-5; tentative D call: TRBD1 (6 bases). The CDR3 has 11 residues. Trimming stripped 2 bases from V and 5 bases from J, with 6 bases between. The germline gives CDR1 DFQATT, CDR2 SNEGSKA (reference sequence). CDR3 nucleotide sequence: TGCAGTGCTAGACAGGGGGAGACCCAGTACTTC. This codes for CSARQGETQYF.

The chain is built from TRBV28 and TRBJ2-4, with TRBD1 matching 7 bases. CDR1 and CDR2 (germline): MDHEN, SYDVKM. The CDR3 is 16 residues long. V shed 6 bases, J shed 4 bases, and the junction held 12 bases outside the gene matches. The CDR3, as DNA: TGTGCCAGCAGAGACGACAGGGACGAAGGAAAAAACATTCAGTACTTC. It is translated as CASRDDRDEGKNIQYF.

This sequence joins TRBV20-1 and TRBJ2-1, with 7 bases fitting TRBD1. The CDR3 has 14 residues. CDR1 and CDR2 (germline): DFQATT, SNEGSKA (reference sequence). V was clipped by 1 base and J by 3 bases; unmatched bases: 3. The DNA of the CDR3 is TGCAGTGCTAGAGGACAGGGAGACTACAATGAGCAGTTCTTC. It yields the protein CSARGQGDYNEQFF.

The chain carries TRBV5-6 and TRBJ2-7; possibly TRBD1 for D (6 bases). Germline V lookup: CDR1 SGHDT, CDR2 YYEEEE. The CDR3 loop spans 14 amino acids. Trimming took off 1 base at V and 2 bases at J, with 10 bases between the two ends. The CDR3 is CASSLWDNPYEQYF. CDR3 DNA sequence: TGTGCCAGCAGCTTGTGGGACAATCCCTACGAGCAGTACTTC.

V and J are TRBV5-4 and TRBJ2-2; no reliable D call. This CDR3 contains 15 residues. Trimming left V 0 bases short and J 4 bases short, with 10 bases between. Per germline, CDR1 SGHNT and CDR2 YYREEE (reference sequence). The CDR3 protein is CASSLGRWGTGELFF. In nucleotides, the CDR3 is TGTGCCAGCAGCTTGGGCAGGTGGGGCACCGGGGAGCTGTTTTTT.

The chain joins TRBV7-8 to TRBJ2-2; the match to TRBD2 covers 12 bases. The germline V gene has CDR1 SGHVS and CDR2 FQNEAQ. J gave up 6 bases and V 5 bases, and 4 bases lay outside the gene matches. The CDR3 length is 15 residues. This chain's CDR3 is CASSGASGGAGELFF. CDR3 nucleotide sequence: TGTGCCAGCAGCGGTGCTAGCGGGGGGGCCGGGGAGCTGTTTTTT.

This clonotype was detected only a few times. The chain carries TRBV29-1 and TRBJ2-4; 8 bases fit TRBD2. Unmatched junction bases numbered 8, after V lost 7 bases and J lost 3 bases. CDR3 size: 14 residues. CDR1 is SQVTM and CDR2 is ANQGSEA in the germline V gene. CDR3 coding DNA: TGCAGCGCCGAAGCCGGGAGGGGCAAAAACATTCAGTACTTC. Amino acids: CSAEAGRGKNIQYF.

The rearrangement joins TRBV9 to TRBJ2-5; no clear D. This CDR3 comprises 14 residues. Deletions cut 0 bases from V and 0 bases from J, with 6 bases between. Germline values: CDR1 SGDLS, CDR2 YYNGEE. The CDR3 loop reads CASSVVDHQETQYF. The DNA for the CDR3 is TGTGCCAGCAGCGTAGTGGACCACCAAGAGACCCAGTACTTC.

CDR3 residues: CASSRQKTYNEQFF. The CDR3 nucleotides are TGTGCCAGCTCACGACAGAAGACCTACAATGAGCAGTTCTTC. The chain has TRBV18 and TRBJ2-1; D is perhaps TRBD1 (5 bases). Germline-derived CDR1 and CDR2 are KGHSH and LQKENI. The CDR3 spans 14 residues. The V end was cut by 4 bases, the J end by 2 bases, with 9 bases between.

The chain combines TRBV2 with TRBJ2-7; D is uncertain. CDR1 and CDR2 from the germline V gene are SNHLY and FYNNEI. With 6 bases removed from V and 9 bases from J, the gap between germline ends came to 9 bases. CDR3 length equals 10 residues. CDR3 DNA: TGTGCCAGCAGGGCCGGGCCGCAGTACTTC. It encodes CASRAGPQYF.

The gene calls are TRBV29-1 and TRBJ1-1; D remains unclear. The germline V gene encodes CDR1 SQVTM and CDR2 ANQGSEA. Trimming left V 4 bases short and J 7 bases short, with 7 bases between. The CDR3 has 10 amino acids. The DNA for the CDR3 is TGCAGCGTTGCGGTGGATGAAGCTTTCTTT. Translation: CSVAVDEAFF.

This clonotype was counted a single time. In nucleotides, the CDR3 is TGTGCCAGTAGTATAGATCCGGGGGGTGCCACAGATACGCAGTATTTT. It codes for CASSIDPGGATDTQYF. This sequence joins TRBV19 and TRBJ2-3, with 7 bases aligning to TRBD2. Germline lookup yields CDR1 LNHDA and CDR2 SQIVND (reference sequence). The CDR3 length is 16 residues. After removal of 0 bases from V and 2 bases from J, the junction contained 5 bases not matched to a gene.

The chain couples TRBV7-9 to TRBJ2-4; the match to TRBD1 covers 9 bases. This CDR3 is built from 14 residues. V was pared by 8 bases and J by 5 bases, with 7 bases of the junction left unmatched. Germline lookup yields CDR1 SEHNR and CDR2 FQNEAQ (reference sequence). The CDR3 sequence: CASETGGVENIQYF. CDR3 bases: TGTGCCAGCGAGACAGGGGGAGTGGAAAACATTCAGTACTTC.

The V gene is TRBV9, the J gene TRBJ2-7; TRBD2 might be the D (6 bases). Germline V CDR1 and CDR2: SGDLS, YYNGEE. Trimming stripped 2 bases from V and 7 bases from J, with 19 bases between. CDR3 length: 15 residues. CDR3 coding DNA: TGTGCCAGCAGCGTCGGACCGGGAGCATCTGAAGAGCAGTACTTC. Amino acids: CASSVGPGASEEQYF.

CDR3 sequence reads: CSARDWRTDTQYF. In DNA, the CDR3 is TGCAGTGCTAGAGATTGGCGGACAGATACGCAGTATTTT. V is TRBV20-1 and J is TRBJ2-3; no clear D. V was trimmed by 0 bases and J by 3 bases, leaving 7 bases between them. CDR3 length: 13 residues. CDR1 DFQATT and CDR2 SNEGSKA come from the germline V gene (reference sequence).

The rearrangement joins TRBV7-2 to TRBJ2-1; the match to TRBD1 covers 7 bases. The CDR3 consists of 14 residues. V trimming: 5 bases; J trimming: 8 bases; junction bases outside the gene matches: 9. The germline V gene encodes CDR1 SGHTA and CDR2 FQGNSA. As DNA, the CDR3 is TGTGCCAGCAGCCCAGTCGGGACAGTCTATGAGCAGTTCTTC. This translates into CASSPVGTVYEQFF.

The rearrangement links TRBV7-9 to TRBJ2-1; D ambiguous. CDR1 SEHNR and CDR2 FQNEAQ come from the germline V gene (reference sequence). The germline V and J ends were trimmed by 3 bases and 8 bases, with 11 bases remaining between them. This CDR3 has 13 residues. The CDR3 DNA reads TGTGCCAGCAGCTTTTCCTTGTCCCATGAGCAGTTCTTC. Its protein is CASSFSLSHEQFF.

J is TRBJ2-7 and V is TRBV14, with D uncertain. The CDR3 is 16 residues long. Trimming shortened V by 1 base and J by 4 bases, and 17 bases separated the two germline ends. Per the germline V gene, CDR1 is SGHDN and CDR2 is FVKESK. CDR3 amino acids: CASSQGASQYRYEQYF. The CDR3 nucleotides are TGTGCCAGCAGCCAAGGAGCGAGCCAGTATAGGTACGAGCAGTACTTC.